The T cell receptor beta chain under discussion was sequenced for a study of shared clonotypes between healthy human individuals. Study context: Aged between 18 and 49, the donors were two women and three men.

Findings and caveats of the study: Richness estimates generally favored naive over memory subsets. Sorted-subset sequencing, rarefaction showed, was incomplete despite large depth.

Assay: immunoSEQ multiplex PCR; the TCRdb copy retains only in-frame clones and omits some. The sample contains some 2.1 million clones, roughly 94% of which appear only once. In the CD4+ fraction, cells were divided into CD45RA+ naive and CD45RA-negative memory subsets. As concerns this clone: The antigen is unknown.

Material for sequencing was naive CD4+ T cells sorted from blood. Subset denoted: CD45RA+ positively selected. This receptor was taken from a man between 18 and 35 years old in good health.

The CDR3 sequence: CASSLARASSLLNTGELFF. In nucleotides, the CDR3 is TGCGCCAGCAGCTTGGCCCGCGCCTCGAGTTTACTTAACACCGGGGAGCTGTTTTTT. The chain has TRBV5-1 and TRBJ2-2; D gene unclear. This CDR3 contains 19 residues. V dropped 0 bases and J dropped 2 bases, with 20 bases sitting between them. The V gene's germline CDR1 is SGHRS and CDR2 YFSETQ.